This is a list of T cell receptor beta chains from one sample in a study of identical twins. TCRdb recomputed calls from the 5' RACE reads with MiXCR, one row per CDR3 protein. The data hold 350,000 to 450,000 distinct CDR3 sequences, with approximately 18% observed a single time. The sample was naive T cells sorted from blood. These receptors originate from a man aged 50-59 years in good health. Both conserved end residues are part of each CDR3. D genes are given only for firm matches. Size is stated for part of the rows, as once, few or many counts, or as a class when the clone is expanded.

J,size,D,V,CDR3,DNA
TRBJ2-3,.,.,TRBV7-9,CASTPKLALDTQYF,TGTGCCAGCACCCCAAAACTAGCCCTGGATACGCAGTATTTT
TRBJ1-1,few,.,TRBV19,CASQRAGVNTEAFF,TGTGCCAGTCAAAGGGCGGGAGTAAACACTGAAGCTTTCTTT
TRBJ2-1,many,.,TRBV7-2,CASSPLPAGQNEQFF,TGTGCCAGCAGCCCTCTCCCCGCTGGGCAAAATGAGCAGTTCTTC
TRBJ2-5,few,TRBD1,TRBV5-1,CASSFGTVQETQYF,TGCGCCAGCAGTTTCGGGACAGTTCAAGAGACCCAGTACTTC
TRBJ2-1,few,.,TRBV24-1,CATSDPRDWANNEQFF,TGTGCCACCAGTGATCCCCGGGACTGGGCAAACAATGAGCAGTTCTTC
TRBJ2-2,few,.,TRBV20-1,CSARAAGTGELFF,TGCAGTGCTAGAGCAGCTGGCACCGGGGAGCTGTTTTTT
TRBJ1-4,.,.,TRBV7-2,CASSSGPVNEKLFF,TGTGCCAGCAGCTCGGGACCGGTTAATGAAAAACTGTTTTTT
TRBJ1-1,many,.,TRBV6-5,CASSFFMRLEDTEAFF,TGTGCCAGCAGTTTTTTTATGCGGCTGGAAGACACTGAAGCTTTCTTT
TRBJ2-3,few,.,TRBV6-2/TRBV6-3,CASRAGNTQYF,TGTGCCAGCAGAGCCGGGAATACGCAGTATTTT
TRBJ2-3,few,.,TRBV6-2/TRBV6-3,CASSSQFQDTQYF,TGTGCCAGCAGTTCCCAGTTTCAGGATACGCAGTATTTT
TRBJ2-4,many,.,TRBV20-1,CSASAGAGQNIQYF,TGCAGTGCCTCCGCAGGGGCCGGCCAAAACATTCAGTACTTC
TRBJ2-7,.,TRBD2,TRBV11-2,CASSRGLAEGEQYF,TGTGCCAGCAGCCGGGGACTAGCGGAAGGAGAGCAGTACTTC
TRBJ2-1,many,TRBD2,TRBV3-1,CASSQDSRLAGGHEQFF,TGTGCCAGCAGCCAAGACTCGAGATTAGCGGGAGGCCATGAGCAGTTCTTC
TRBJ2-5,few,TRBD2,TRBV5-1,CASSAAGLRMAGGKETQYF,TGCGCCAGCAGCGCGGCAGGACTCAGAATGGCGGGAGGAAAAGAGACCCAGTACTTC
TRBJ2-2,.,.,TRBV12-3/TRBV12-4,CASSYRGGTGELFF,TGTGCCAGCAGCTACAGGGGAGGGACCGGGGAGCTGTTTTTT
TRBJ1-1,.,TRBD1,TRBV5-5,CASRQGVTNTEAFF,TGTGCCAGCAGGCAGGGGGTGACGAACACTGAAGCTTTCTTT
TRBJ1-1,many,.,TRBV5-1,CASTEGENTEAFF,TGCGCCAGCACCGAGGGGGAGAACACTGAAGCTTTCTTT
TRBJ2-7,many,.,TRBV29-1,CSVETEANYEQYF,TGCAGCGTTGAAACGGAGGCTAACTACGAGCAGTACTTC
TRBJ1-1,.,TRBD1,TRBV7-9,CASSLEGTVNTEAFF,TGTGCCAGCAGCTTAGAAGGGACAGTGAACACTGAAGCTTTCTTT
TRBJ2-3,many,TRBD2,TRBV6-5,CASSYYGLAGEDTQYF,TGTGCCAGCAGTTACTACGGACTAGCGGGAGAGGATACGCAGTATTTT
TRBJ2-1,.,.,TRBV23-1,CASSHPGGWQFF,TGCGCCAGCAGTCACCCCGGAGGGTGGCAGTTCTTC
TRBJ2-2,few,.,TRBV6-1,CASSEMWTGELFF,TGTGCCAGCAGTGAGATGTGGACCGGGGAGCTGTTTTTT
TRBJ2-7,many,.,TRBV20-1,CNQHEQYF,TGCAACCAACACGAGCAGTACTTC
TRBJ2-7,.,.,TRBV27,CASSPLWGGASPYEQYF,TGTGCCAGCAGCCCTCTTTGGGGGGGCGCTTCCCCCTACGAGCAGTACTTC
TRBJ2-3,.,TRBD2,TRBV9,CASSSSGLALIDTQYF,TGTGCCAGCAGCTCCTCCGGACTAGCGTTGATAGATACGCAGTATTTT
TRBJ1-1,.,.,TRBV7-2,CASSLAGLLAEAFF,TGTGCCAGCAGCTTAGCGGGTCTGTTGGCTGAAGCTTTCTTT
TRBJ2-1,.,TRBD2,TRBV20-1,CSAIPGTSGANEQFF,TGCAGTGCTATCCCCGGGACTAGCGGGGCCAATGAGCAGTTCTTC
TRBJ2-2,.,.,TRBV4-3,CASSQTRAWGTGELFF,TGCGCCAGCAGCCAAACGAGAGCCTGGGGCACCGGGGAGCTGTTTTTT
TRBJ2-5,many,.,TRBV5-1,CASSWGTQGYTETQYF,TGCGCCAGCAGCTGGGGGACTCAGGGTTATACGGAGACCCAGTACTTC
TRBJ1-4,.,.,TRBV5-1,CASSPGFVQATNEKLFF,TGCGCCAGCAGCCCCGGATTCGTTCAGGCAACTAATGAAAAACTGTTTTTT
TRBJ1-3,.,.,TRBV11-2,CASSTQILGGNTIYF,TGTGCCAGCAGCACCCAGATCCTGGGAGGAAACACCATATATTTT
TRBJ1-2,few,TRBD1,TRBV3-1,CASSQRDRAYGYTF,TGTGCCAGCAGCCAACGGGACAGGGCCTATGGCTACACCTTC
TRBJ2-7,many,TRBD1,TRBV6-2/TRBV6-3,CASSYRKGQGDLYEQYF,TGTGCCAGCAGTTACAGGAAGGGACAGGGGGACCTGTACGAGCAGTACTTC
TRBJ2-3,.,TRBD2,TRBV27,CASSLFPFPSSGGSRYTQYF,TGTGCCAGCAGTTTATTTCCTTTTCCGTCTAGCGGGGGATCTCGGTATACGCAGTATTTT
TRBJ2-3,.,.,TRBV7-2,CASSLGTGTADTQYF,TGTGCCAGCAGCTTAGGGACGGGGACCGCAGATACGCAGTATTTT
TRBJ1-6,.,TRBD1,TRBV9,CASSARSGTVNSPLHF,TGTGCCAGCAGCGCCCGATCCGGGACAGTTAATTCACCCCTCCACTTT
TRBJ1-3,.,.,TRBV18,CASSPNLYSGNTIYF,TGTGCCAGCTCACCTAACCTTTACTCTGGAAACACCATATATTTT
TRBJ2-1,.,.,TRBV4-2,CASSQEGPFSSYNEQFF,TGTGCCAGCAGCCAAGAGGGACCCTTTAGCTCCTACAATGAGCAGTTCTTC
TRBJ2-3,once,.,TRBV7-9,CASSLVPQGRMTDTQYF,TGTGCCAGCAGCTTAGTGCCCCAGGGGAGGATGACAGATACGCAGTATTTT
TRBJ2-5,few,TRBD2,TRBV5-5,CASSPGRLAGQETQYF,TGTGCCAGCAGCCCGGGAAGACTAGCGGGGCAAGAGACCCAGTACTTC
TRBJ2-5,few,.,TRBV20-1,CSARVSSGETQYF,TGCAGTGCTAGAGTATCCTCTGGAGAGACCCAGTACTTC
TRBJ1-5,.,.,TRBV12-3/TRBV12-4,CASSPRGFSNQPQHF,TGTGCCAGCAGTCCGCGCGGGTTTAGCAATCAGCCCCAGCATTTT
TRBJ2-1,.,.,TRBV19,CASSPNSNKYNEQFF,TGTGCCAGTAGCCCAAACTCAAACAAATACAATGAGCAGTTCTTC
TRBJ2-5,many,.,TRBV7-2,CASRDLAGFQETQYF,TGTGCCAGCAGGGACTTGGCAGGCTTCCAAGAGACCCAGTACTTC
TRBJ2-7,.,.,TRBV12-3/TRBV12-4,CASSLFMETYEQYF,TGTGCCAGCAGTTTATTTATGGAAACCTACGAGCAGTACTTC